This is a list of T cell receptor beta chains from one sample in a study of blood T cell repertoires in COVID-19. Clones were sequenced by immunoSEQ multiplex PCR, and TCRdb holds only the in-frame ones, with some missing. This table has hundreds of thousands of clones, about nine tenths appearing once. Sample: PBMCs or T cells enriched from blood (not recorded which). These TCRs come from a man aged 40-55 years who had recovered from COVID-19. Each CDR3 is given with its conserved first and last residue. The order of the fields is clone size, V gene, J gene, D gene, CDR3 protein, CDR3 DNA. A D gene is named only where the DNA matches it firmly. Clone size, where shown, is once, few, many, or a class for clones that have expanded.

.	TRBV10-3	TRBJ2-3	TRBD2	CAIRDSGGAQLDTQYF	TGTGCCATCAGAGATAGCGGGGGGGCCCAGTTAGATACGCAGTATTTT
.	TRBV4-2	TRBJ2-1	.	CASSQVGDFSYNEQFF	TGTGCCAGCAGCCAAGTAGGGGACTTTTCCTACAATGAGCAGTTCTTC
.	TRBV19	TRBJ1-2	TRBD1	CATGKGATATRHGYTF	TGTGCCACCGGAAAGGGGGCGACGGCAACTAGACACGGCTACACCTTC
once	TRBV19	TRBJ1-1	TRBD1	CASSIFGQGADTEAFF	TGTGCCAGTAGTATCTTCGGACAGGGGGCAGACACTGAAGCTTTCTTT
.	TRBV29-1	TRBJ1-4	.	CSVESATNEKLFF	TGCAGCGTTGAATCCGCAACTAATGAAAAACTGTTTTTT
.	TRBV10-3	TRBJ1-2	TRBD1	CATWPGQGNRAYGYTF	TGTGCCACCTGGCCGGGACAGGGGAATAGAGCCTATGGCTACACCTTC
.	TRBV6-1	TRBJ1-5	TRBD1	CASSTPTGGLQPQHF	TGTGCCAGCAGTACCCCGACAGGGGGCTTACAGCCCCAGCATTTT
.	TRBV5-1	TRBJ2-5	.	CASSGPGQETQYF	TGCGCCAGCAGCGGGCCAGGGCAAGAGACCCAGTACTTC
.	TRBV5-1	TRBJ1-4	TRBD1	CASSLGQGQEKLFF	TGCGCCAGCAGCTTGGGACAGGGTCAGGAAAAACTGTTTTTT
.	TRBV5-5	TRBJ2-2	TRBD1	CASSESQGAVEVGELFF	TGTGCCAGCAGCGAGTCACAGGGGGCGGTTGAGGTCGGGGAGCTGTTTTTT
.	TRBV19	TRBJ1-2	TRBD1	CASRTIDGTAILYGYTF	TGTGCCAGTAGAACCATCGACGGGACAGCTATTCTCTATGGCTACACCTTC
.	TRBV30	TRBJ1-1	TRBD1	CAWRPGQGYTEAFF	TGTGCCTGGAGGCCGGGACAGGGATACACTGAAGCTTTCTTT
few	TRBV11-1	TRBJ1-1	TRBD1	CASSMTGMNTEAFF	TGTGCCAGCAGCATGACAGGGATGAACACTGAAGCTTTCTTT
once	TRBV7-2	TRBJ1-6	.	CASSSEGHGLSSYNSPLHF	TGTGCCAGCAGCTCAGAAGGGCACGGACTGAGCTCCTATAATTCACCCCTCCACTTT
.	TRBV7-2	TRBJ2-3	.	CASSLRAWWGRTHGDTQYF	TGTGCCAGCAGCTTAAGGGCATGGTGGGGGAGGACCCATGGGGATACGCAGTATTTT
.	TRBV4-3	TRBJ1-2	TRBD1	CASSQDPGQGDYGYTF	TGCGCCAGCAGCCAAGACCCTGGACAGGGTGACTATGGCTACACCTTC
.	TRBV19	TRBJ1-6	TRBD1	CASSLGQGRMYGSPLHF	TGTGCCAGTAGCCTCGGACAGGGAAGGATGTACGGTTCACCCCTCCACTTT
.	TRBV5-6	TRBJ1-2	.	CASSSWGGRGYTF	TGTGCCAGCAGCTCCTGGGGGGGCAGGGGCTACACCTTC
.	TRBV6-4	TRBJ1-5	.	CASSEEGGGNQPQHF	TGTGCCAGCAGTGAGGAGGGCGGGGGCAATCAGCCCCAGCATTTT
few	TRBV24-1	TRBJ2-5	TRBD1	CATSDSGTGLQETQYF	TGTGCCACCAGTGATAGCGGGACAGGGTTACAAGAGACCCAGTACTTC
once	TRBV5-4	TRBJ2-7	TRBD2	CATAGAGEQYF	TGTGCCACCGCGGGAGCCGGCGAGCAGTACTTC
.	TRBV4-3	TRBJ2-7	TRBD2	CASSQGLAGGRSYEQYF	TGCGCCAGCAGCCAAGGACTAGCGGGGGGGCGTTCCTACGAGCAGTACTTC
.	TRBV4-2	TRBJ2-3	TRBD2	CASSQDRLAADTQYF	TGTGCCAGCAGCCAAGATAGGCTAGCGGCAGATACGCAGTATTTT
.	TRBV5-5	TRBJ2-7	.	CASSLDRYRNYEQYF	TGTGCCAGCAGCTTGGATCGGTACAGGAACTACGAGCAGTACTTC
.	TRBV6-2/TRBV6-3	TRBJ1-5	TRBD1	CASSLGQGGNQPQHF	TGTGCCAGCAGTTTAGGACAGGGAGGCAATCAGCCCCAGCATTTT
.	TRBV28	TRBJ1-6	.	CASKWGQGPYNSPLHF	TGTGCCAGCAAGTGGGGGCAGGGGCCCTATAATTCACCCCTCCACTTT
.	TRBV7-2	TRBJ2-1	TRBD2	CASRRRTSEDEQFF	TGTGCCAGCAGGAGAAGGACTAGCGAGGATGAGCAGTTCTTC
few	TRBV19	TRBJ1-5	TRBD1	CATSGTGGAGQPQHF	TGTGCCACCAGCGGGACAGGGGGCGCGGGTCAGCCCCAGCATTTT
.	TRBV11-3	TRBJ2-3	.	CASSLGIITDTQYF	TGTGCCAGCAGCTTGGGCATAATCACAGATACGCAGTATTTT
.	TRBV2	TRBJ2-1	TRBD2	CASRGLAGRTGEQFF	TGTGCCAGCAGGGGACTAGCGGGAAGGACCGGTGAGCAGTTCTTC
.	TRBV5-1	TRBJ1-5	.	CASSLEGLSNQPQHF	TGCGCCAGCAGCTTGGAGGGGTTGAGCAATCAGCCCCAGCATTTT
.	TRBV2	TRBJ2-1	TRBD2	CASMVAGGSYNEQFF	TGTGCCAGCATGGTAGCGGGAGGCAGTTACAATGAGCAGTTCTTC
.	TRBV19	TRBJ1-3	TRBD1	CASSGSGTDTIYF	TGTGCCAGTAGTGGGTCCGGGACAGACACCATATATTTT
.	TRBV5-1	TRBJ2-2	.	CASSLPQGSGTGELFF	TGCGCCAGCAGCTTACCTCAGGGGTCGGGCACCGGGGAGCTGTTTTTT
.	TRBV27	TRBJ1-3	.	CASSAQGLSGNTIYF	TGTGCCAGCAGTGCACAGGGCCTCTCTGGAAACACCATATATTTT
.	TRBV11-2	TRBJ2-3	.	CASSLQGPPTDTQYF	TGTGCCAGCAGCTTACAGGGGCCCCCCACAGATACGCAGTATTTT
.	TRBV6-2/TRBV6-3	TRBJ2-5	.	CASSSTGDLVGTQYF	TGTGCCAGCAGTAGTACTGGAGACTTAGTCGGGACCCAGTACTTC
once	TRBV7-2	TRBJ2-1	TRBD2	CASSLTSGGAGEQFF	TGTGCCAGCAGCCTGACTAGCGGGGGGGCAGGTGAGCAGTTCTTC
.	TRBV3-1/TRBV3-2	TRBJ1-5	.	CASSQSLGGAGNQPQHF	TGTGCCAGCAGCCAATCATTGGGGGGGGCGGGCAATCAGCCCCAGCATTTT
.	TRBV9	TRBJ1-6	TRBD1	CASSVGDSSYNSPLHF	TGTGCCAGCAGCGTAGGGGACAGTTCGTATAATTCACCCCTCCACTTT
.	TRBV27	TRBJ1-5	.	CASSLTRSGPQHF	TGTGCCAGCAGTTTAACCCGTTCAGGCCCCCAGCATTTT
.	TRBV2	TRBJ1-2	.	CASNYDSSYGYTF	TGTGCCAGCAACTACGACAGCAGCTATGGCTACACCTTC
.	TRBV19	TRBJ1-2	.	CAVRPTTEKNYGYTF	TGTGCCGTGAGGCCAACGACAGAAAAGAACTATGGCTACACCTTC
.	TRBV27	TRBJ2-2	TRBD2	CASRYVSGRAAGELFF	TGTGCCAGCCGATACGTTAGCGGGAGGGCCGCCGGGGAGCTGTTTTTT
.	TRBV11-3	TRBJ2-2	TRBD1	CASSPRTGNTGELFF	TGTGCCAGCAGCCCCCGGACAGGGAACACCGGGGAGCTGTTTTTT
.	TRBV4-1	TRBJ2-1	TRBD2	CASSQWLAGAWEQFF	TGCGCCAGCAGCCAGTGGCTAGCGGGAGCCTGGGAGCAGTTCTTC
.	TRBV5-6	TRBJ2-3	.	CASSLHSTDTQYF	TGTGCCAGCAGCTTGCATAGCACAGATACGCAGTATTTT
.	TRBV3-1/TRBV3-2	TRBJ1-5	.	CASSQLPIGAIANQPQHF	TGTGCCAGCAGCCAACTTCCGATAGGGGCAATCGCTAATCAGCCCCAGCATTTT
once	TRBV20-1	TRBJ1-1	TRBD1	CSAFRDSEAFF	TGCAGTGCTTTCCGGGACAGTGAAGCTTTCTTT
.	TRBV7-2	TRBJ2-5	.	CASSLSRLKETQYF	TGTGCCAGCAGCTTGTCACGGTTGAAAGAGACCCAGTACTTC
.	TRBV3-1/TRBV3-2	TRBJ1-3	.	CASSQGAPSSGNTIYF	TGTGCCAGCAGCCAGGGGGCGCCCAGCTCTGGAAACACCATATATTTT
.	TRBV7-3	TRBJ2-7	TRBD2	CASSLNGGALFYEQYF	TGTGCCAGCAGCTTAAACGGGGGGGCTCTTTTCTACGAGCAGTACTTC